This T cell receptor beta chain is drawn from a study of T cells after yellow fever vaccination. TCRdb reprocessed the 5' RACE reads with MiXCR, giving one entry per CDR3 protein. The sample holds 200,000 to 300,000 distinct CDR3 sequences, 6% to 7.5% seen once. CDR1 and CDR2 (germline): MNHNY, SVGAGI (reference sequence). Trimming shortened V by 7 bases and J by 2 bases, and 9 bases separated the two germline ends. The CDR3 is made up of 13 amino acids. The TCR comes from a man under 40 who received the YFV17D yellow fever vaccine. The sequencing used CD4+ T cells sorted from PBMCs, collected 15 days after the yellow fever booster vaccination. J is TRBJ1-5 and V is TRBV6-6; no reliable D call. The CDR3 nucleotides are TGTGCCAGCACTCCGTATGGCAATCAGCCCCAGCATTTT. This codes for CASTPYGNQPQHF.